These 9 T cell receptor beta chains were sequenced from one sample in a study of cytomegalovirus exposure and HLA in healthy donors. The PCR had 60 Vbeta and 13 Jbeta primers. Generated by immunoSEQ multiplex PCR, the TCRdb table keeps only in-frame clones and is missing some. The table includes 150,000 to 200,000 clones, 70% to 80% detected once. Sequencing input: PBMCs. The origin of the receptors is a young man in good health and CMV-seronegative.

The genes are TRBV7-9 and TRBJ2-5; D is perhaps TRBD1 (6 bases). V was cut by 2 bases and J by 3 bases, with 7 bases left in between. Germline V lookup: CDR1 SEHNR, CDR2 FQNEAQ (reference sequence). CDR3 length equals 13 residues. CDR3 DNA sequence: TGTGCCAGCAGCTTACACAGGGAAGAGACCCAGTACTTC. Encoded protein: CASSLHREETQYF.

The V call is TRBV5-1, the J call TRBJ2-1, with 8 nucleotides matching TRBD2. V was pared by 2 bases and J by 5 bases, with 6 bases of the junction left unmatched. Looked up from germline, CDR1 is SGHRS and CDR2 is YFSETQ. The CDR3 spans 15 residues. The CDR3 spells CASSLGAGVNNEQFF. DNA of the CDR3: TGCGCCAGCAGCTTAGGAGCGGGAGTTAACAATGAGCAGTTCTTC. Looking up the rest from reference TRBV5-1 and TRBJ2-1 gives the full variable domain: KAGVTQTPRYLIKTRGQQVTLSCSPISGHRSVSWYQQTPGQGLQFLFEYFSETQRNKGNFPGRFSGRQFSNSRSEMNVSTLELGDSALYLCASSLGAGVNNEQFFGPGTRLTVL.

This sequence joins TRBV5-1 and TRBJ2-7; D is uncertain. In germline, CDR1 is SGHRS, CDR2 YFSETQ. The CDR3 contains 13 residues. V was cut by 0 bases and J by 4 bases, with 8 bases left in between. DNA for the CDR3: TGCGCCAGCAGCTTGGGCGGATTTTACGAGCAGTACTTC. It codes for CASSLGGFYEQYF.

The chain recombines TRBV9 with TRBJ2-7, with D perhaps TRBD2 (6 bases). The CDR3 runs to 15 residues. V was pared by 3 bases and J by 4 bases, with 17 bases between. Germline V gene lookup returns CDR1 SGDLS and CDR2 YYNGEE. This CDR3 is CASSAGGAGTYEQYF. CDR3 in DNA: TGTGCCAGCAGCGCGGGCGGGGCAGGGACTTACGAGCAGTACTTC.

The chain couples TRBV6-5 to TRBJ1-1; no reliable D call. The CDR3 extends over 13 amino acids. CDR1 and CDR2 from the germline V gene are MNHEY and SVGAGI. Trimming stripped 10 bases from V and 1 base from J, with 13 bases between. The CDR3 DNA reads TGTGCCACCTTCAGAAACGCGAACACTGAAGCTTTCTTT. Residues: CATFRNANTEAFF.

CDR3 DNA sequence: TGCGCCAGCAGCTTGGTACTAACGGTATCTGGGGCCAACGTCCTGACTTTC. This gives the protein CASSLVLTVSGANVLTF. J is TRBJ2-6 and V is TRBV5-1; D is ambiguous. The V end was cut by 0 bases, the J end by 1 base, with 11 bases between. CDR3 size: 17 residues. Per the germline V gene, CDR1 is SGHRS and CDR2 is YFSETQ.

The chain combines TRBV9 with TRBJ2-5, with 13 bases aligning to TRBD2. J was trimmed by 4 bases and V by 4 bases; bases with no gene match: 7. This CDR3 is built from 16 residues. Germline V gene sequence: CDR1 SGDLS, CDR2 YYNGEE. CDR3 region: CASSSGLAGDGETQYF. CDR3 DNA: TGTGCCAGCAGCTCCGGACTAGCGGGGGATGGAGAGACCCAGTACTTC.

The J gene is TRBJ2-2, the V gene TRBV5-1; D remains ambiguous. Trimming stripped 1 base from V and 0 bases from J, with 10 bases between. The CDR3 has 16 amino acids. The germline V gene encodes CDR1 SGHRS and CDR2 YFSETQ. The CDR3 reads CASSLPQVANTGELFF. The CDR3 nucleotides read TGCGCCAGCAGCTTGCCCCAGGTGGCGAACACCGGGGAGCTGTTTTTT.

Concerning this clone itself: Germline and junction disagree at one end, which may indicate a read error. The same CDR3 can be traced to other DNA sequences in this sample. CDR3 amino acids: CASSHSGTGEIYTQYF. In DNA form, the CDR3 reads TGCGCCAGTAGCCACTCCGGGACAGGGGAAATTTATACGCAGTATTTT. The chain carries TRBV4-3 and TRBJ2-3; 10 bases line up with TRBD1. The CDR3 consists of 16 residues. The germline V gene has CDR1 LGHNA and CDR2 YSLEER.